This T cell receptor (beta chain) was retrieved from a study of breast tumors, draining lymph nodes, adjacent tissues. V lost 7 bases, J lost 2 bases, and 15 bases lay in between. Per the germline V gene, CDR1 is SGHAT and CDR2 is FQNNGV. This CDR3 is 14 amino acids long. The lymph nodes were axillary draining lymph nodes from breast cancer patients. At least ten counts were recorded for this clonotype. TCRdb independently ran MiXCR on the multiplex PCR reads; one entry per CDR3 protein. The sample holds about 270,000 distinct CDR3 sequences, about 33% seen once. J is TRBJ2-7 and V is TRBV11-2; D gene uncertain. The clonotype originates from a female donor with breast cancer. Some clones in this sample may be carry-over from other donors' samples. Sequencing was performed on axillary lymph node tissue. CDR3 sequence (DNA): TGTGCCAGCACCGAGGTGTTACCGCCCTACGAGCAGTACTTC. The encoded protein is CASTEVLPPYEQYF.